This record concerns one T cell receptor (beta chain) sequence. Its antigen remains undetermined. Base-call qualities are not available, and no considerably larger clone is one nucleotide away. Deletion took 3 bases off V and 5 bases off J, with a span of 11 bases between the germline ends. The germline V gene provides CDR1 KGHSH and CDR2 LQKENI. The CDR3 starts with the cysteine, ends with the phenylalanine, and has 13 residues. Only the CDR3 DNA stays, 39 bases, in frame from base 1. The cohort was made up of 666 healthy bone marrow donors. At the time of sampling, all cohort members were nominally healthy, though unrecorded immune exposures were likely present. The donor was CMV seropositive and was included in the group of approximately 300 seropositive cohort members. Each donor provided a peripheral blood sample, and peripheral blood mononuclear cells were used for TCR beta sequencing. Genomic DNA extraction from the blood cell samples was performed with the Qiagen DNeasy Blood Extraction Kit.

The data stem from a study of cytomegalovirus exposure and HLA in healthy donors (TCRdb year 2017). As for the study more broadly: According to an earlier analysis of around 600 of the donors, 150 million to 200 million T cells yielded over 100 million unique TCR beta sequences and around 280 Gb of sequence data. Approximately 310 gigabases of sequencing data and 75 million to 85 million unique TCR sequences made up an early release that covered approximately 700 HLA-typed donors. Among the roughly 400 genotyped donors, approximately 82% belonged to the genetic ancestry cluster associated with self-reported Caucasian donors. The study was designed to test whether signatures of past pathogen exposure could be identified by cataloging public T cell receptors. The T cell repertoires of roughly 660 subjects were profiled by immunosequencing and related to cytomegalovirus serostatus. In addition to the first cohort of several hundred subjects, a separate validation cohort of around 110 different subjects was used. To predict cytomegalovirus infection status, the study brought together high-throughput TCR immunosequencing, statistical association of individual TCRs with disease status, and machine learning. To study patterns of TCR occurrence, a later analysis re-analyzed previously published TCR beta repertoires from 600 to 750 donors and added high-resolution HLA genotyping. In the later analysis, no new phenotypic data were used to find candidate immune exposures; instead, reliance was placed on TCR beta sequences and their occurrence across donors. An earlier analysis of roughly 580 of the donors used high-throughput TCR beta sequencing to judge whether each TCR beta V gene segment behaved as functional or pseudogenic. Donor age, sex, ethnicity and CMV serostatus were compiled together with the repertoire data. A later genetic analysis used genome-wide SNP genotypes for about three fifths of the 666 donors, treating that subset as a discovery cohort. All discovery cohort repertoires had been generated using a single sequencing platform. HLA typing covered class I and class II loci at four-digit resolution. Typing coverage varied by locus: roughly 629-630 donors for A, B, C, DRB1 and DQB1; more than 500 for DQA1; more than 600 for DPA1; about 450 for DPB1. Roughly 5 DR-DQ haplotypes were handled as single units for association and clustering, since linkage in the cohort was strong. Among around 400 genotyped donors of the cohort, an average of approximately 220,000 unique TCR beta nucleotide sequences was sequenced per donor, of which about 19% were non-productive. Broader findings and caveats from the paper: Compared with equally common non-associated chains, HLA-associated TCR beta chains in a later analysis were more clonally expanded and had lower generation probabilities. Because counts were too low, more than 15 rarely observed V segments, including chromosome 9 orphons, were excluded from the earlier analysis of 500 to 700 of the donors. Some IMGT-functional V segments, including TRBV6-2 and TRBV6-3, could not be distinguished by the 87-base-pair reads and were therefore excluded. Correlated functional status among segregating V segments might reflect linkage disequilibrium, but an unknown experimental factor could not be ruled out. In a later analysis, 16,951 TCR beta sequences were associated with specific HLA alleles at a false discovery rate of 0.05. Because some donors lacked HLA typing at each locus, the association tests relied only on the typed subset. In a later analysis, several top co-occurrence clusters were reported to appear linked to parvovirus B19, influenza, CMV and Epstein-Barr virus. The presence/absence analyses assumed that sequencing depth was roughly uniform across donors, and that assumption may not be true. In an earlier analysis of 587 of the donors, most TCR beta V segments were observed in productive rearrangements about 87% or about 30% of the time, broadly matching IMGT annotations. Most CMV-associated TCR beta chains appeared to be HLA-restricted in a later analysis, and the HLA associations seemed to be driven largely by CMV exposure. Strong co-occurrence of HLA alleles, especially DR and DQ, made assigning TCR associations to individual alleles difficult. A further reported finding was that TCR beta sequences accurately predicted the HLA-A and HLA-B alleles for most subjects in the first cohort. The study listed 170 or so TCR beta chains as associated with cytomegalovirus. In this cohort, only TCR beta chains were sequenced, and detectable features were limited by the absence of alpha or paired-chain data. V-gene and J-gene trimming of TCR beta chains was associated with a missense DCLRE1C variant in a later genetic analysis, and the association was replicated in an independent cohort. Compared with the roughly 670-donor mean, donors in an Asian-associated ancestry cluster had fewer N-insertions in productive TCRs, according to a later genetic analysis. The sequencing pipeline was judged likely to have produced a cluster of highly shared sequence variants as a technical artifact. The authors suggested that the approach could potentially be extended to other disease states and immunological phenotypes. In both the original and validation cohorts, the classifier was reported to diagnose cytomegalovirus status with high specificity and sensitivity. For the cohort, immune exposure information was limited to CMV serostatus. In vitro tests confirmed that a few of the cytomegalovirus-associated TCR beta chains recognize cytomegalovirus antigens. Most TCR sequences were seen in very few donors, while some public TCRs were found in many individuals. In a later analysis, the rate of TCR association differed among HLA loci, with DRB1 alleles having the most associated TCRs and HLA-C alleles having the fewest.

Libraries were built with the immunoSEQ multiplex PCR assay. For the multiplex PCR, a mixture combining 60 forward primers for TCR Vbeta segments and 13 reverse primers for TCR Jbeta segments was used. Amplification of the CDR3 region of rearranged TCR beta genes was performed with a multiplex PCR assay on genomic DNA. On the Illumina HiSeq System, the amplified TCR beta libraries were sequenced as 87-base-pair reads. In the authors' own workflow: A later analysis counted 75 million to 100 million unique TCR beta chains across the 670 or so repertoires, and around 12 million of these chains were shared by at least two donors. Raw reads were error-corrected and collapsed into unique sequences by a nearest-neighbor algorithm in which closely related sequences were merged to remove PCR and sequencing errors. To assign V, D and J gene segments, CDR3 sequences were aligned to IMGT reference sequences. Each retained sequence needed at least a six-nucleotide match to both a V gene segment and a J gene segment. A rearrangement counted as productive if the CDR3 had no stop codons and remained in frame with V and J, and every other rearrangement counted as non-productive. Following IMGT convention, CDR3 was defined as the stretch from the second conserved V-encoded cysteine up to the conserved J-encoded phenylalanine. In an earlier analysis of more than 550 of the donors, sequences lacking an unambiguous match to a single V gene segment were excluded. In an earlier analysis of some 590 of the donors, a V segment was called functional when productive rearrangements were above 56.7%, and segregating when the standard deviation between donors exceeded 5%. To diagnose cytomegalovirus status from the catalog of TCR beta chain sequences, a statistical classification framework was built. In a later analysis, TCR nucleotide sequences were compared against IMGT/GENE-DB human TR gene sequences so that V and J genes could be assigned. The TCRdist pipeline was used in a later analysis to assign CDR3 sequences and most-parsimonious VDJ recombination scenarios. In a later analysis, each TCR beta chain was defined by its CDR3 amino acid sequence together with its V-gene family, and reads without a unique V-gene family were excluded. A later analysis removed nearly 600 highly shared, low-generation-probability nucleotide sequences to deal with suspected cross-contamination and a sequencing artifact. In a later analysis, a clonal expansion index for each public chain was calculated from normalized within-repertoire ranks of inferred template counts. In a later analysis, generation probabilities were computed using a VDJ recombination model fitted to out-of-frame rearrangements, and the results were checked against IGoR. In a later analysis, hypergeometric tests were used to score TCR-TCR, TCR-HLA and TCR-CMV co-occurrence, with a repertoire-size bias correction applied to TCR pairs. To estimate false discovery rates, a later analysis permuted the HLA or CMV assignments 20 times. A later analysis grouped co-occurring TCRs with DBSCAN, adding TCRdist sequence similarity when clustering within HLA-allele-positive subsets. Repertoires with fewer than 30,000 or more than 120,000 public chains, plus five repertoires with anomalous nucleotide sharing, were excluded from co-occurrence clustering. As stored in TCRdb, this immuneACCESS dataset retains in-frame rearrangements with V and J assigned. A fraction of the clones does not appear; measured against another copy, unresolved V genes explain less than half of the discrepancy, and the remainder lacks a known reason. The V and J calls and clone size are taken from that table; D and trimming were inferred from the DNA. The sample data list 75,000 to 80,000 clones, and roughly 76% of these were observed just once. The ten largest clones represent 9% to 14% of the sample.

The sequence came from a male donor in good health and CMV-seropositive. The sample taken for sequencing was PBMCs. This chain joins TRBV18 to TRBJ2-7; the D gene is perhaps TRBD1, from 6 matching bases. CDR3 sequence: CASSPIQGNEQYF. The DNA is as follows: TGTGCCAGCTCACCGATACAGGGTAACGAGCAGTACTTC.